These 25 T cell receptor beta chains were all obtained from the same sample, sequenced in a study of CD8+ T cells in alopecia areata. Investigators isolated RNA and reverse transcribed it into cDNA to act as the sequencing template. Generated by immunoSEQ multiplex PCR, the TCRdb table keeps only in-frame clones and is missing some. The table lists 110,000 or so clones, around 55% of them singletons. Specimen: CD8+ T cells sorted from blood. These receptors were collected from a human donor in good health.

The V call is TRBV13, the J call TRBJ1-1; D possibly corresponds to TRBD1 (6 bases). This CDR3 region has 13 residues. V gave up 2 bases and J gave up 4 bases, with 8 bases separating them. CDR1 is PRHDT, CDR2 FYEKMQ, per germline (reference sequence). CDR3 DNA sequence: TGTGCCAGCAGCTTACAGGGGACCACTGAAGCTTTCTTT. This gives the protein CASSLQGTTEAFF.

The V and J genes are TRBV5-6 and TRBJ2-1; 10 bases agree with TRBD2. The J segment lost 6 bases and the V segment lost 3 bases, leaving 3 bases of the junction unmatched. The CDR3 is made up of 14 amino acids. Germline V lookup: CDR1 SGHDT, CDR2 YYEEEE. The CDR3 nucleotides are TGTGCCAGCAGCTCAAGCGGGGGGGCCAATGAGCAGTTCTTC. Translated: CASSSSGGANEQFF. The whole variable domain, filled in from reference TRBV5-6 and TRBJ2-1, reads DAGVTQSPTHLIKTRGQQVTLRCSPKSGHDTVSWYQQALGQGPQFIFQYYEEEERQRGNFPDRFSGHQFPNYSSELNVNALLLGDSALYLCASSSSGGANEQFFGPGTRLTVL.

In its sample, this clone was seen a few times. This rearrangement joins TRBV5-6 to TRBJ1-3; D gene uncertain. Trimming pared 4 bases from V and 4 bases from J, leaving 9 bases between. Germline V gene sequence: CDR1 SGHDT, CDR2 YYEEEE. The CDR3 has 13 amino acids. The CDR3 loop reads CASSLGGGNTIYF. The CDR3 DNA sequence: TGTGCCAGCAGCCTCGGCGGGGGAAACACCATATATTTT.

This rearrangement joins TRBV29-1 to TRBJ2-7; the D is unclear. CDR1 and CDR2 from the germline V gene are SQVTM and ANQGSEA. The CDR3 runs to 11 residues. V dropped 6 bases and J dropped 3 bases, with 9 bases sitting between them. The CDR3 is CSVVSDYEQYF. DNA for the CDR3: TGCAGCGTGGTCTCAGACTACGAGCAGTACTTC.

The chain is built from TRBV19 and TRBJ2-2; possibly TRBD1 or TRBD2 for D (5 bases each). The V and J ends lost 6 bases and 0 bases respectively, with 11 bases between them. Germline values: CDR1 LNHDA, CDR2 SQIVND (reference sequence). CDR3 size: 15 residues. The CDR3 region is CASSPGTSNTGELFF. In DNA form, the CDR3 reads TGTGCCAGTAGCCCCGGGACGTCGAACACCGGGGAGCTGTTTTTT.

This sequence joins TRBV4-2 and TRBJ1-1, with TRBD1 as a possible D gene (6 bases). Germline-derived CDR1 and CDR2 are LGHNA and YNFKEQ. V shed 1 base and J shed 8 bases, with 11 bases lying between them. CDR3 size: 13 residues. The CDR3 loop is CASSQGSGTEAFF. CDR3 sequence (DNA): TGTGCCAGCAGCCAAGGAAGCGGGACAGAAGCTTTCTTT.

This clone was seen once. The chain couples TRBV4-3 to TRBJ2-5; no firm D call. Germline V gene data show CDR1 as LGHNA and CDR2 as YSLEER. Trimming removed 0 bases at V and 5 bases at J, with 16 bases between. This CDR3 is built from 16 residues. The CDR3 sequence: CASSQDSQIGRETQYF. CDR3 nucleotide sequence: TGCGCCAGCAGCCAAGATTCGCAAATTGGGCGGGAGACCCAGTACTTC.

DNA for the CDR3: TGTGCCAGCAGCCTTCCCAATCAGCCCCAGCATTTT. It codes for CASSLPNQPQHF. The chain joins TRBV27 to TRBJ1-5, with D hard to call. There are 12 residues in the CDR3. CDR1 and CDR2 from the germline V gene are MNHEY and SMNVEV (reference sequence). V gave up 6 bases and J gave up 3 bases, with 6 bases separating them.

This chain joins TRBV4-1 and TRBJ1-2; tentative D call: TRBD1 (5 bases). The CDR3 is 15 residues long. Trimming shortened V by 1 base and J by 1 base, and 10 bases separated the two germline ends. Germline V gives CDR1 MGHRA, CDR2 YSYEKL. CDR3 protein: CASSQVGTDNYGYTF. CDR3 DNA: TGCGCCAGCAGCCAAGTTGGGACGGATAACTATGGCTACACCTTC.

This clone has only a few counts. The chain is built from TRBV27 and TRBJ2-1, with 10 nucleotides matching TRBD2. This CDR3 has 16 amino acids. V trimming: 1 base; J trimming: 4 bases; junction bases outside the gene matches: 4. The germline CDR1 and CDR2 sequences are MNHEY and SMNVEV (reference sequence). The CDR3: CASSLLASGGYNEQFF. The CDR3 bases are TGTGCCAGCAGTTTATTGGCTAGCGGGGGATACAATGAGCAGTTCTTC.

The chain joins TRBV5-6 to TRBJ2-7; D gene ambiguous. The CDR3 totals 12 residues. The germline V and J ends were trimmed by 1 base and 2 bases, with 4 bases remaining between them. Germline values: CDR1 SGHDT, CDR2 YYEEEE. CDR3 in amino acids: CASSLNTYEQYF. The CDR3 coding sequence is TGTGCCAGCAGCTTGAACACCTACGAGCAGTACTTC.

The rearrangement joins TRBV4-3 to TRBJ2-3; D is unresolved. Germline CDR1 reads LGHNA; CDR2 reads YSLEER. The V and J ends lost 2 bases and 3 bases respectively, with 9 bases between them. This CDR3 has 14 amino acids. CDR3 sequence: CASSQRKATDTQYF. The CDR3 DNA sequence: TGCGCCAGCAGCCAACGTAAGGCTACAGATACGCAGTATTTT.

The chain recombines TRBV7-9 with TRBJ2-3; no reliable D call. CDR3 length: 16 amino acids. The V end lost 5 bases, the J end lost 4 bases, and 19 bases lay between the germline ends. The germline CDR1 and CDR2 sequences are SEHNR and FQNEAQ (reference sequence). The CDR3 protein is CASSPMLNTLADTQYF. The CDR3 DNA sequence: TGTGCCAGCAGCCCAATGTTAAACACCCTTGCAGATACGCAGTATTTT.

The chain employs TRBV6-5 and TRBJ1-5; unclear D gene. The CDR3 sequence is 15 residues long. The germline gives CDR1 MNHEY, CDR2 SVGAGI. The V end was cut by 6 bases, the J end by 2 bases, with 14 bases between. This chain's CDR3 is CASSPTRVGNQPQHF. The CDR3, as DNA: TGTGCCAGCAGCCCTACTAGGGTTGGCAATCAGCCCCAGCATTTT.

This rearrangement joins TRBV28 to TRBJ1-2; 10 bases line up with TRBD1. The germline V gene has CDR1 MDHEN and CDR2 SYDVKM. This CDR3 comprises 16 residues. V lost 5 bases, J lost 8 bases, and 14 bases stayed unmatched. The CDR3 here is CASSPTMGDRGVGYTF. For the CDR3, the DNA is TGTGCCAGCAGTCCCACCATGGGGGACAGGGGAGTCGGCTACACCTTC.

The V call is TRBV13, the J call TRBJ1-4; 8 bases map to TRBD1. CDR1 and CDR2 (germline): PRHDT, FYEKMQ (reference sequence). This CDR3 has 16 amino acids. With V trimmed by 5 bases and J by 3 bases, 8 bases remained unmatched. CDR3 residues: CASSPRGQGANEKLFF. DNA for the CDR3: TGTGCCAGCAGCCCGCGTGGACAGGGAGCTAATGAAAAACTGTTTTTT.

This chain uses TRBV2 with TRBJ1-1, with 8 bases matching TRBD1. Germline V lookup: CDR1 SNHLY, CDR2 FYNNEI. The CDR3 has 15 amino acids. V lost 0 bases and J lost 4; bases outside the gene matches: 4. CDR3 DNA sequence: TGTGCCAGCAGTGAAGCACAGGGGGTTGGCACTGAAGCTTTCTTT. This encodes CASSEAQGVGTEAFF.

The chain joins TRBV27 to TRBJ2-2; D is undetermined. Germline loops: CDR1 MNHEY, CDR2 SMNVEV (reference sequence). This CDR3 has 15 residues. The ends were cut back, 2 bases at V and 4 bases at J, with 11 bases in the middle. The DNA for the CDR3 is TGTGCCAGCAGTTTACTCGGATCTGGCACCGGGGAGCTGTTTTTT. The encoded protein is CASSLLGSGTGELFF.

DNA for the CDR3: TGTGCCAGCCTATCTGAGACTAGCGGGGGGTTTGAGCAGTACTTC. Translating it yields CASLSETSGGFEQYF. The chain joins TRBV6-5 to TRBJ2-7; 13 nucleotides match TRBD2. The CDR3 has 15 amino acids. In germline, CDR1 is MNHEY, CDR2 SVGAGI. V gave up 8 bases and J gave up 7 bases; unmatched junction bases: 11.

This chain links TRBV25-1 with TRBJ2-3; TRBD2 matches 9 bases. This CDR3 has 17 amino acids. CDR1 MGHDK and CDR2 SYGVNS come from the germline V gene. Trimming removed 1 base from V and 3 bases from J; junction bases left unmatched: 8. CDR3 loop: CASSEWSALAGTDTQYF. CDR3 DNA: TGTGCCAGCAGTGAATGGAGTGCCCTAGCGGGGACAGATACGCAGTATTTT.

V usage is TRBV29-1 and J usage is TRBJ1-2, with TRBD1 as a possible D gene (5 bases). Germline values: CDR1 SQVTM, CDR2 ANQGSEA. The CDR3 is made up of 12 amino acids. V shed 5 bases and J shed 3 bases, with 10 bases lying between them. CDR3 DNA sequence: TGCAGCGTTCTTGGAGGGGACTATGGCTACACCTTC. Translation gives CSVLGGDYGYTF.

The CDR3: CASSPSGGADTQYF. CDR3 sequence (DNA): TGTGCCAGCAGCCCTAGCGGGGGGGCGGATACGCAGTATTTT. The V call is TRBV7-3, the J call TRBJ2-3, with TRBD2 identical over 12 bases. J gave up 6 bases and V 5 bases, and 3 bases lay outside the gene matches. Germline CDR1 is SGHTA and CDR2 is FQGTGA. The CDR3 loop spans 14 amino acids.

This chain links TRBV4-3 with TRBJ2-1, with a weak D call TRBD2 (7 bases). V dropped 4 bases and J dropped 4 bases, with 14 bases sitting between them. Looked up from germline, CDR1 is LGHNA and CDR2 is YSLEER. This CDR3 comprises 15 residues. CDR3 in DNA: TGCGCCAGCAGCCCGAAGGGGGGGGTATACAATGAGCAGTTCTTC. Protein: CASSPKGGVYNEQFF.

This chain joins TRBV4-3 and TRBJ1-4; D is uncertain. The CDR3 has 17 amino acids. Trimming took off 3 bases at V and 0 bases at J, with 14 bases between the two ends. Germline CDR1 reads LGHNA; CDR2 reads YSLEER. The DNA of the CDR3 is TGCGCCAGCAGCCAGAGCCGGGTAGTTGCAACTAATGAAAAACTGTTTTTT. Translated, it gives CASSQSRVVATNEKLFF.

This chain joins TRBV4-2 and TRBJ1-4; D unclear. The CDR3 has 16 residues. V shed 0 bases and J shed 7 bases, with 15 bases lying between them. Germline CDR1 LGHNA, CDR2 YNFKEQ. CDR3 region: CASSQDDRSAAEKLFF. CDR3 DNA: TGTGCCAGCAGCCAAGATGATCGGAGTGCAGCTGAAAAACTGTTTTTT.